This T cell receptor (beta chain) was documented in a study of blood T cell repertoires in COVID-19. Turning to the study itself: Whether acute or convalescent, the COVID-19 samples came from the United States, Italy and Spain. In each case, the material was cDNA or gDNA derived from T cells, B-cell-depleted T cells, or PBMCs.

A few counts support this clone. The CDR3 covers 14 residues. V was shortened by 5 bases and J by 3 bases, with 14 bases between the two germline ends. CDR1 and CDR2 from the germline V gene are SGHTA and FQGNSA. Original analysis: Estimated nucleated cell counts came from reference gene primer amplification. Here immunoSEQ multiplex PCR was the method, and the copy in TCRdb shows in-frame clones only, minus some. V and J calls and clone size are as listed in that table; D and trimming were resolved from the DNA. Of roughly 87,000 clones listed, roughly 89% are singletons. The chain combines TRBV7-2 with TRBJ2-7; the D is unclear. Sequences were obtained from peripheral blood. This receptor was taken from a woman aged 80 or over with active COVID-19. The CDR3 coding sequence is TGTGCCAGCAGCCCCGATCGAGCTTTCTACGAGCAGTACTTC. Translating gives CASSPDRAFYEQYF.